This T cell receptor (beta chain) was sequenced during a study of blood T cell repertoires in COVID-19 (dated by TCRdb to the early 2020s). With respect to the entire study: Collaborator samples came from the United States, Italy and Spain and covered acute and convalescent phases of COVID-19. The prospective study material was composed of cDNA or gDNA derived from T cells, B-cell-depleted T cells, or PBMCs. The sample metadata nearly always contained a de-identified subject ID, COVID-19 status, age in years and sex. The dataset comprised deeply sampled blood TCRbeta repertoires from subjects exposed to, actively infected with, or recovered from COVID-19. Where available, HLA class I and class II types were taken from metadata supplied by the sample provider and were not determined by assay-based typing. The repertoires were made available in a free public database intended to serve as a resource for research on the immune response to SARS-CoV-2. The samples were drawn from the first 160 participants of the ongoing ImmuneRACE study and from 1,254 subjects provided by 6 global collaborators.

The immunoSEQ Assay, a bias-controlled multiplex PCR, was used to amplify TCRbeta CDR3 regions from genomic DNA. The source study handled its data this way. Within the assay, amplification of reference gene primers was used to estimate how many nucleated cells each sample contained. Sequence reads were collapsed and filtered to measure the absolute abundance of every unique TCRbeta CDR3 rearrangement. For each sample, productive Simpson clonality was calculated by taking the square root of Simpson's diversity index across productive rearrangements. TCRdb took this table from immuneACCESS and kept in-frame rearrangements with V and J called. Such tables lack part of the clones; where checked against another copy, unresolved V genes explain under half of the gap, and the rest is unexplained. The DNA gave D and trimming, while V, J and clone size come from that table. For this sample there are about 330,000 clones; 70% to 90% appear just once. The ten largest account for 5% to 7% of the sample.

Study-wide findings and limitations: How much clinical and demographic metadata was included differed by source and by participant, and the metadata was provided uncurated.

From the germline V gene, CDR1 is MNHEY and CDR2 is SVGAGI. The CDR3, cysteine through phenylalanine, is 15 amino acids long. CDR3 DNA only is kept here, 45 bases in frame from base 1. The trim is 8 bases for V and 4 bases for J, with a gap of 18 bases between the germline ends. With respect to this clone: This receptor's antigen is unknown. No clone much larger than this one lies a single base away; base qualities are absent.

Samples from volunteer blood donors who had recovered from COVID-19 were contributed by a second Seattle source. Collaborating institutions collected whole blood in K2EDTA tubes following their own protocols. For TCRbeta analysis, collaborators shipped samples in one of three forms: frozen whole blood, isolated PBMCs, or DNA extracted from either of those sample types. The receptor's source is a man younger than 35 who had recovered from COVID-19. The sample was peripheral blood. The chain is encoded by TRBV6-5 joined to TRBJ2-1; TRBD1 might be the D gene, on 6 matching bases. Here the CDR3 is given as CASGGHGTVYNEQFF. The DNA is TGTGCCAGCGGGGGCCACGGGACCGTTTACAATGAGCAGTTCTTC.